The clone carrying this T cell receptor (beta chain) was seen repeatedly, ten times or more. Trimming cost V 5 bases and J 1 base; bases outside gene matches: 6. Germline values: CDR1 SGHKS, CDR2 YYEKEE (reference sequence). There are 15 residues in the CDR3. Described time point: patch test 1, 2 weeks after DPC sensitization. Treatment reported: therapeutic diphenylcyclopropenone sensitization with weekly scalp DPC. This record comes from a study of human T cells and chemical hapten exposure. From the RACE reads, TCRdb called clonotypes with MiXCR, one entry per CDR3 protein. Here the sample spans a few hundred thousand distinct CDR3 sequences, roughly 4.8% being singletons.

This chain connects TRBV5-5 to TRBJ1-3, with TRBD1 matching over 7 bases. This receptor was taken from a woman in her forties or fifties with alopecia areata. Some clones in this sample may be carry-over from other donors' samples. Source: whole blood, taken in connection with sensitization to the hapten diphenylcyclopropenone (DPC). The CDR3 coding sequence is TGTGCCAGCAGAGCTGACAGGGTATCTGGAAACACCATATATTTT. The encoded protein is CASRADRVSGNTIYF.